These 15 T cell receptor beta chains share one sample of origin, sequenced in a study of the immune and genomic landscape of osteosarcoma. This table comes from immunoSEQ multiplex PCR, and its TCRdb copy is limited to in-frame clones, with some not included. Among approximately 1,100 clones listed, around 72% were seen once. Sequenced material: primary tumor tissue from soft tissue. The receptor source for this set is a man aged 25-45 years with osteosarcoma.

The genes are TRBV18 and TRBJ2-2; D gene uncertain. From germline, CDR1 is KGHSH and CDR2 LQKENI. CDR3 length equals 14 residues. V dropped 2 bases and J dropped 5 bases, with 9 bases sitting between them. CDR3 nucleotide sequence: TGTGCCAGCTCACCAAGATCGACAACCGGGGAGCTGTTTTTT. Its protein product is CASSPRSTTGELFF.

V is TRBV2 and J is TRBJ2-3; TRBD2 agrees at 13 bases. V shed 7 bases and J 4 bases; nucleotides not matched to a gene: 8. The germline CDR1 and CDR2 sequences are SNHLY and FYNNEI. This CDR3 spans 16 amino acids. The chain's CDR3 is CASNPTSGGAADTQYF. CDR3 nucleotide sequence: TGTGCCAGCAATCCTACTAGCGGGGGGGCCGCAGATACGCAGTATTTT. The complete variable domain, with remaining parts taken from reference TRBV2 and TRBJ2-3, reads EPEVTQTPSHQVTQMGQEVILRCVPISNHLYFYWYRQILGQKVEFLVSFYNNEISEKSEIFDDQFSVERPDGSNFTLKIRSTKLEDSAMYFCASNPTSGGAADTQYFGPGTRLTVL.

The V and J genes are TRBV6-5 and TRBJ2-7, with D possibly matching TRBD2 (6 bases). CDR1 and CDR2 from the germline V gene are MNHEY and SVGAGI. V was clipped by 5 bases and J by 6 bases, with 14 bases between them. The CDR3 totals 13 residues. For the CDR3, the DNA is TGTGCCAGCAGTGACGGGGCGGGGCGCGAGCAGTACTTC. Translating it yields CASSDGAGREQYF.

The V gene is TRBV6-6, the J gene TRBJ2-7, with a possible D match to TRBD2 (6 bases). This CDR3 is 15 amino acids long. Between the trimmed V and J ends, which lost 7 bases and 2 bases, there was a span of 18 bases. Germline CDR1 and CDR2: MNHNY and SVGAGI (reference sequence). CDR3 DNA sequence: TGTGCCAGCACCCTTTACGGGGGAGTCGCCTACGAGCAGTACTTC. Translation gives CASTLYGGVAYEQYF.

The rearrangement links TRBV2 to TRBJ2-2, with TRBD2 matching 7 bases. The germline gives CDR1 SNHLY, CDR2 FYNNEI. The trim removed 3 bases at V and 1 base at J, leaving 2 bases unmatched. The CDR3 is 15 residues long. The CDR3, as DNA: TGTGCCAGCAGTGAGGGCGGGGGGAACACCGGGGAGCTGTTTTTT. Translated, it gives CASSEGGGNTGELFF.

The chain joins TRBV4-2 to TRBJ1-2, with unresolved D. Per germline, CDR1 LGHNA and CDR2 YNFKEQ. The CDR3 sequence is 15 residues long. V dropped 0 bases and J dropped 7 bases, with 15 bases sitting between them. The CDR3 loop is CASSQENAGNGGYTF. As DNA, the CDR3 is TGTGCCAGCAGCCAAGAGAACGCGGGTAATGGTGGCTACACCTTC.

The rearrangement links TRBV18 to TRBJ2-1, with D perhaps matching TRBD2 (7 bases). This CDR3 is 13 amino acids long. The germline gives CDR1 KGHSH, CDR2 LQKENI. With 6 bases removed from V and 9 bases from J, the gap between germline ends came to 15 bases. CDR3 in amino acids: CASSYGGAAEQFF. The CDR3 bases are TGTGCCAGCTCGTATGGGGGGGCCGCTGAGCAGTTCTTC. Drawing the rest from reference TRBV18 and TRBJ2-1, the complete variable domain is NAGVMQNPRHLVRRRGQEARLRCSPMKGHSHVYWYRQLPEEGLKFMVYLQKENIIDESGMPKERFSAEFPKEGPSILRIQQVVRGDSAAYFCASSYGGAAEQFFGPGTRLTVL.

V usage is TRBV5-4 and J usage is TRBJ2-2; D is unclear. Deletions cut 4 bases from V and 6 bases from J, with 13 bases between. This CDR3 region has 14 residues. The germline gives CDR1 SGHNT, CDR2 YYREEE (reference sequence). The CDR3 spells CASSAPDGAGELFF. The CDR3 DNA reads as TGTGCCAGCAGCGCCCCGGATGGGGCCGGGGAGCTGTTTTTT.

This clone was seen a few times. This rearrangement joins TRBV7-9 to TRBJ1-2; the D gene is possibly TRBD1 (6 bases). V was pared by 5 bases and J by 8 bases, with 15 bases between. The CDR3 loop spans 13 amino acids. CDR1 is SEHNR and CDR2 is FQNEAQ in the germline V gene (reference sequence). The chain's CDR3 is CASSASTGSGYTF. DNA of the CDR3: TGTGCCAGCAGCGCTTCTACAGGGAGCGGCTACACCTTC.

This CDR3 is CASSLQGQQETQYF. For the CDR3, the DNA is TGCGCCAGCAGCCTGCAGGGCCAACAAGAGACCCAGTACTTC. V and J are TRBV5-1 and TRBJ2-5; D is possibly TRBD1 (5 bases). V dropped 4 bases and J dropped 2 bases, with 12 bases sitting between them. CDR3 length: 14 amino acids. CDR1 and CDR2 (germline): SGHRS, YFSETQ. Complete variable domain (other parts from reference TRBV5-1 and TRBJ2-5): KAGVTQTPRYLIKTRGQQVTLSCSPISGHRSVSWYQQTPGQGLQFLFEYFSETQRNKGNFPGRFSGRQFSNSRSEMNVSTLELGDSALYLCASSLQGQQETQYFGPGTRLLVL.

The V gene is TRBV30, the J gene TRBJ1-5, with TRBD1 matching 7 bases. The junction had 6 bases not matched to a gene; V was cut back by 2 bases and J by 2 bases. Germline CDR1 GTSNPN, CDR2 SVGIG (reference sequence). The CDR3 consists of 15 residues. The CDR3 loop is CAWSLGGFGNQPQHF. In DNA, the CDR3 is TGTGCCTGGAGTCTAGGGGGCTTCGGCAATCAGCCCCAGCATTTT.

The V call is TRBV5-6, the J call TRBJ2-5, with D perhaps assigned TRBD1 or TRBD2 (5 bases each). Trimming cost V 4 bases and J 5 bases, with 18 bases left between them. This CDR3 is built from 15 residues. Germline V lookup: CDR1 SGHDT, CDR2 YYEEEE. DNA for the CDR3: TGTGCCAGCAGCCTTAAGGGACGGGCCTCGGAGACCCAGTACTTC. This gives the protein CASSLKGRASETQYF.

The V and J genes are TRBV7-8 and TRBJ2-5, with no clear D. CDR3 length equals 13 residues. CDR1 SGHVS and CDR2 FQNEAQ come from the germline V gene. Trimming removed 7 bases at V and 3 bases at J, with 12 bases between. CDR3 DNA: TGTGCCAGCACGACATCGTCAGAAGAGACCCAGTACTTC. Protein product: CASTTSSEETQYF.

This clone was recorded once. The chain is built from TRBV30 and TRBJ2-5, with D unresolved. With 0 bases removed from V and 5 bases from J, the gap between germline ends came to 13 bases. Germline assignment: CDR1 GTSNPN and CDR2 SVGIG (reference sequence). This CDR3 is built from 14 residues. Here the CDR3 reads CAWSVGGYSETQYF. In nucleotides, the CDR3 is TGTGCCTGGAGTGTAGGCGGCTACAGCGAGACCCAGTACTTC. The full variable domain, rest sourced from reference TRBV30 and TRBJ2-5, is SQTIHQWPATLVQPVGSPLSLECTVEGTSNPNLYWYRQAAGRGLQLLFYSVGIGQISSEVPQNLSASRPQDRQFILSSKKLLLSDSGFYLCAWSVGGYSETQYFGPGTRLLVL.

The chain uses TRBV19 and TRBJ2-2, with TRBD2 matching 13 bases. J gave up 9 bases and V 5 bases, and 12 bases lay outside the gene matches. CDR1 LNHDA and CDR2 SQIVND come from the germline V gene (reference sequence). The CDR3 length is 17 residues. CDR3 in DNA: TGTGCCAGTAGTTCGGGACTAGCGGGGCCCGGTCCCCGGGAGCTGTTTTTT. It yields the protein CASSSGLAGPGPRELFF. The full variable domain, rest sourced from reference TRBV19 and TRBJ2-2, is DGGITQSPKYLFRKEGQNVTLSCEQNLNHDAMYWYRQDPGQGLRLIYYSQIVNDFQKGDIAEGYSVSREKKESFPLTVTSAQKNPTAFYLCASSSGLAGPGPRELFFGEGSRLTVL.